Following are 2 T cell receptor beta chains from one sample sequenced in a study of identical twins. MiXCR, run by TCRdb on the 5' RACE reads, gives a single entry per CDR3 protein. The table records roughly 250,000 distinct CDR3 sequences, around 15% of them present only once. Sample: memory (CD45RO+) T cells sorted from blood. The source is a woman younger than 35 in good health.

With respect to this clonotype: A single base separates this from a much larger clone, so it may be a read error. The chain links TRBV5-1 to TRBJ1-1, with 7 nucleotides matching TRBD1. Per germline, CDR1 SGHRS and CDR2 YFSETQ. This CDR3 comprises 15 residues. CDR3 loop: CASTLEGGLNTGAFF. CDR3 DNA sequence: TGCGCCAGCACCCTGGAAGGGGGCCTGAACACTGGAGCTTTCTTT.

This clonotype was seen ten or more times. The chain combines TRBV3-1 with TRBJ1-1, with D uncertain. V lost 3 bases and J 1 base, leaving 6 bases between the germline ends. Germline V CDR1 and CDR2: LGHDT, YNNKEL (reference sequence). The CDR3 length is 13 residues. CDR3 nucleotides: TGTGCCAGCAGCCAGCTCGAGAACACTGAAGCTTTCTTT. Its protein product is CASSQLENTEAFF.